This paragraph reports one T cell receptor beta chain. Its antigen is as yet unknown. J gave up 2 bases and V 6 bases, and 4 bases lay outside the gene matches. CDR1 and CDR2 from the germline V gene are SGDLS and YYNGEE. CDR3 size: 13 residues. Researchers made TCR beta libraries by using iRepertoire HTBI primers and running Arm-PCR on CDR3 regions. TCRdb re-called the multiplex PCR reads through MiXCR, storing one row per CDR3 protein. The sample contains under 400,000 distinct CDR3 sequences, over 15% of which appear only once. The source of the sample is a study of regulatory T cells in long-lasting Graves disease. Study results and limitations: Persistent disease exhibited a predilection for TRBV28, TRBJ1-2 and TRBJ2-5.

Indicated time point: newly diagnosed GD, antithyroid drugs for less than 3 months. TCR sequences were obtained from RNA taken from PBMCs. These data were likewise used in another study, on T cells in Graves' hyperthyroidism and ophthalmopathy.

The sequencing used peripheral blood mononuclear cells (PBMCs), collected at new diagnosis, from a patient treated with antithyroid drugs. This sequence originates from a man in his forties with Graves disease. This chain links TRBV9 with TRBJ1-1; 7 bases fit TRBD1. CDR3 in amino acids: CASTRGPNTEAFF. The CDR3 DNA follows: TGTGCCAGCACGAGGGGGCCCAACACTGAAGCTTTCTTT.